This T cell receptor beta chain was recorded in a study of T cells in Graves' hyperthyroidism and ophthalmopathy. This clonotype was detected only a few times. Its specificity is unknown. Amplified TCR beta CDR3 regions came from RNA transcripts. During a first-round RT-PCR of the TCR CDR3, the HTBI primer set was used. Each CDR3 protein gets one entry after TCRdb re-called the multiplex PCR reads with MiXCR. This sample has roughly 400,000 distinct CDR3 sequences, with around 15% found just once. General study findings and limits: Ophthalmopathy got predicted by the model a median around six months before its onset.

There are 13 residues in the CDR3. Germline V gene lookup returns CDR1 SEHNR and CDR2 FQNEAQ (reference sequence). Trimming left V 4 bases short and J 6 bases short, with 12 bases between. This receptor was obtained from a man aged 45-65 years with Graves' ophthalmopathy. The sample consisted of blood. The V call is TRBV7-9, the J call TRBJ1-1; D call uncertain. The CDR3 sequence is CASSWGNGAEAFF. The CDR3 DNA follows: TGTGCCAGCAGCTGGGGAAACGGGGCTGAAGCTTTCTTT.